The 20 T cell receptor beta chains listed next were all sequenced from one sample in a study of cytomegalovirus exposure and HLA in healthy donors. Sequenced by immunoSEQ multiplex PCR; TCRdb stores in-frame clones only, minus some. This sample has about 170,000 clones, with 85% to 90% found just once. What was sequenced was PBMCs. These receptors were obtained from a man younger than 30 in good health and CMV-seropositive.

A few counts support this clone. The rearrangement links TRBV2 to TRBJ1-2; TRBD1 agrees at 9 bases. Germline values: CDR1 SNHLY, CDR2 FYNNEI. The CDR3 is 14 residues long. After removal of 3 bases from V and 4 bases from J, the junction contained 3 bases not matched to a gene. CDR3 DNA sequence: TGTGCCAGCAGTGATGAGACAGGGGGCTATGGCTACACCTTC. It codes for CASSDETGGYGYTF.

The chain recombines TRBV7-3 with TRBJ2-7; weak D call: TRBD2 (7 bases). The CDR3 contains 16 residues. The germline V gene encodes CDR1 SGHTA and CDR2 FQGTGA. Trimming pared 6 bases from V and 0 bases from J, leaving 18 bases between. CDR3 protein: CASRARGGPLSYEQYF. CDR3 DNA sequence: TGTGCCAGCAGAGCAAGGGGGGGGCCCCTCTCCTACGAGCAGTACTTC.

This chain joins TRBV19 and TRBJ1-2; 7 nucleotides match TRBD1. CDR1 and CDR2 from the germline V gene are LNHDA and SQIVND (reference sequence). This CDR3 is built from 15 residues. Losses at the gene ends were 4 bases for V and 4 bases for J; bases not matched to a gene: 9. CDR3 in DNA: TGTGCCAGTAGTAGCGGGACAGCAAATTCCTATGGCTACACCTTC. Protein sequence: CASSSGTANSYGYTF.

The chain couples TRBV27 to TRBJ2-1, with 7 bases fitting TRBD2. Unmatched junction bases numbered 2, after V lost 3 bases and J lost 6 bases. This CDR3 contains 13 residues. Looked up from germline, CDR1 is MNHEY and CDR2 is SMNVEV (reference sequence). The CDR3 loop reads CASSFPGGNEQFF. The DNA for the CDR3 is TGTGCCAGCAGTTTTCCGGGGGGCAATGAGCAGTTCTTC.

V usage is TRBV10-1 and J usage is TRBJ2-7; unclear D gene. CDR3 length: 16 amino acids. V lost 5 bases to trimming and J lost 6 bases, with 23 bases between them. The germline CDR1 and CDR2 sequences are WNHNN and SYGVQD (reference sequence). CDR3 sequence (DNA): TGCGCCAGCAGTCTTCCCCCCGAACCCCTAAGCCTCGAGCAGTACTTC. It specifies CASSLPPEPLSLEQYF.

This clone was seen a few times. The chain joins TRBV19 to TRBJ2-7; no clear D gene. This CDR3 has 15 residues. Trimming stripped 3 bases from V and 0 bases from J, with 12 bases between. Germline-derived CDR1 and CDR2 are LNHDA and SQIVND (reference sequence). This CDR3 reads CASSIGGLNSYEQYF. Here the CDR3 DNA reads TGTGCCAGTAGTATTGGTGGGCTAAACTCCTACGAGCAGTACTTC.

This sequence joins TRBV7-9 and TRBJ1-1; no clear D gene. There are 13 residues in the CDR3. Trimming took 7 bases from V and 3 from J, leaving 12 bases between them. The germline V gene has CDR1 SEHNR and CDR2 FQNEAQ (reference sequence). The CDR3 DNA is TGTGCCAGCAAGAGGGAAGATTACACTGAAGCTTTCTTT. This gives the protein CASKREDYTEAFF. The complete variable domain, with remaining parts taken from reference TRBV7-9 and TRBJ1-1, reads DTGVSQNPRHKITKRGQNVTFRCDPISEHNRLYWYRQTLGQGPEFLTYFQNEAQLEKSRLLSDRFSAERPKGSFSTLEIQRTEQGDSAMYLCASKREDYTEAFFGQGTRLTVV.

The CDR3 DNA reads as TGTGCCAGCAGCTCCCGGGACAGAGTCTATGGCTACACCTTC. The encoded protein is CASSSRDRVYGYTF. The chain has TRBV5-5 and TRBJ1-2, with 7 bases that match TRBD1. In germline, CDR1 is SGHKS, CDR2 YYEKEE (reference sequence). The V gene end was trimmed by 3 bases and the J gene end by 4 bases; junction bases not matched to a gene: 6. This CDR3 is built from 14 residues. The variable domain in full, with the rest retrieved from reference TRBV5-5 and TRBJ1-2, is DAGVTQSPTHLIKTRGQQVTLRCSPISGHKSVSWYQQVLGQGPQFIFQYYEKEERGRGNFPDRFSARQFPNYSSELNVNALLLGDSALYLCASSSRDRVYGYTFGSGTRLTVV.

The CDR3, as DNA: TGTGCAAGTCGCTTAGCGGCGGGGACTAGTATGGTGCAGTACTTC. It translates to CASRLAAGTSMVQYF. The rearrangement links TRBV12-2 to TRBJ2-7; TRBD2, the table's D call, lacks a check against the DNA. TRBV12-2 is assigned pseudogene status. The CDR3 loop spans 15 amino acids.

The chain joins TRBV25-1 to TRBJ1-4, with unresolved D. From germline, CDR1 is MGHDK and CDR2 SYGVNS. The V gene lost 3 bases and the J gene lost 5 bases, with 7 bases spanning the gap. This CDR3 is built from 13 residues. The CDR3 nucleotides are TGTGCCAGCAGTGATCGAGGGAATGAAAAACTGTTTTTT. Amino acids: CASSDRGNEKLFF.

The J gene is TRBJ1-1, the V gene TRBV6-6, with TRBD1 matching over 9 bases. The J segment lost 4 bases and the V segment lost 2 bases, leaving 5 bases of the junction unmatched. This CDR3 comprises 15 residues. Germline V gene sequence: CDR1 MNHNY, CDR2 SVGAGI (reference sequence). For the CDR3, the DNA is TGTGCCAGCAGTTACGAGACAGGGGGATTCACTGAAGCTTTCTTT. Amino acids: CASSYETGGFTEAFF.

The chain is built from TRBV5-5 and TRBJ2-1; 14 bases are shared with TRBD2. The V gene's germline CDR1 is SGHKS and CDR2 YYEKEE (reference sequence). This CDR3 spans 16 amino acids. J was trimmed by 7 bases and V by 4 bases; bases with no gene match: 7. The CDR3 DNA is TGTGCCAGCAGCACCAGACTAGCGGGAGGGTATAATGAGCAGTTCTTC. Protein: CASSTRLAGGYNEQFF.

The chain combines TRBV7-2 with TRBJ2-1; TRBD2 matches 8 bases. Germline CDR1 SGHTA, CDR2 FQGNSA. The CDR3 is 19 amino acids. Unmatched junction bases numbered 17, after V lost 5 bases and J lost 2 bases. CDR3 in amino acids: CASSTTIGTSDLTYNEQFF. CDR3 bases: TGTGCCAGCAGCACGACTATAGGGACTAGTGACCTTACCTACAATGAGCAGTTCTTC.

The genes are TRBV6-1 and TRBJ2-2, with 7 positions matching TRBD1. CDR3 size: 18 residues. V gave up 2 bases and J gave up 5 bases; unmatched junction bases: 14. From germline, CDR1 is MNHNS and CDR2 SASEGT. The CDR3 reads CASSETEVAAGGTGELFF. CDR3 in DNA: TGTGCCAGCAGTGAAACCGAAGTGGCGGCAGGGGGTACCGGGGAGCTGTTTTTT.

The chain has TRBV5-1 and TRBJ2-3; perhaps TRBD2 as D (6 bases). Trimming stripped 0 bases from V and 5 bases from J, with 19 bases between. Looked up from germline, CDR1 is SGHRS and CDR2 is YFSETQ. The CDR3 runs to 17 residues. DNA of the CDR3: TGCGCCAGCAGCTTGGAAGGGGCCGGGACTTTTGGAGATACGCAGTATTTT. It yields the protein CASSLEGAGTFGDTQYF.

CDR3 DNA: TGTGCCAGCAGCCCGTCGGGACTTAAGATCTCCGGGGAGCTGTTTTTT. Its protein product is CASSPSGLKISGELFF. The J gene is TRBJ2-2, the V gene TRBV7-8; D perhaps matches TRBD2 (6 bases). Trimming took 5 bases from V and 6 from J, leaving 19 bases between them. The germline CDR1 and CDR2 sequences are SGHVS and FQNEAQ. The CDR3 is 16 amino acids.

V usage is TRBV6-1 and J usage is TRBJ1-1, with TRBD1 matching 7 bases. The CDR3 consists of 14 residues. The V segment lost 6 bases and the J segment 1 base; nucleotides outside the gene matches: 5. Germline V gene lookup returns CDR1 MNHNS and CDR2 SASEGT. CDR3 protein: CASSQGQPNTEAFF. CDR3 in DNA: TGTGCCAGCAGCCAGGGACAGCCGAACACTGAAGCTTTCTTT.

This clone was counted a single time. CDR3 loop: CASSQEMRESSYEQYF. CDR3 sequence (DNA): TGCGCCAGCAGCCAAGAGATGCGGGAGAGCTCCTACGAGCAGTACTTC. The genes are TRBV4-1 and TRBJ2-7; TRBD2 agrees at 7 bases. V dropped 0 bases and J dropped 0; count of bases not matched to a gene: 5. Germline lookup yields CDR1 MGHRA and CDR2 YSYEKL. The CDR3 consists of 16 residues.

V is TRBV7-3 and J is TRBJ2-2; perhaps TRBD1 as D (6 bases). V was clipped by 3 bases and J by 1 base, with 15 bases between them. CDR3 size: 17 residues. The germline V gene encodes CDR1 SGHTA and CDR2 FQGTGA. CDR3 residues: CASSFASGDLNTGELFF. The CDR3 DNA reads TGTGCCAGCAGCTTCGCGTCAGGGGATCTGAACACCGGGGAGCTGTTTTTT.

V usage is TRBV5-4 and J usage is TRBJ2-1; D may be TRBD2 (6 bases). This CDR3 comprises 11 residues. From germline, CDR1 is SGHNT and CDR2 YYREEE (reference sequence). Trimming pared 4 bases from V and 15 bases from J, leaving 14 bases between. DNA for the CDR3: TGTGCCAGCAGCGGAGGAGGGAGGCCGTTCTTC. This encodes CASSGGGRPFF.